The T cell receptor (beta chain) under discussion was sequenced for a study of neurological immune-mediated disorders. This clonotype was recorded at least ten times. What it binds is unknown. Germline V gene lookup returns CDR1 SGHTA and CDR2 FQGNSA. J was trimmed by 7 bases and V by 3 bases; bases with no gene match: 12. This CDR3 spans 15 amino acids. Documented time point: longitudinal time-point 3. General observations from the study: The repertoires of 18 of 34 multiple sclerosis patients fell into one related-CDR3 cluster (a possible signature) under phylogenetic grouping.

TCRdb passed the 5' RACE reads through MiXCR, listing each CDR3 protein once. The table shows approximately 89,000 distinct CDR3 sequences, with around 4.7% occurring only once. Material for sequencing was PBMCs. This TCR came from a woman in her sixties or seventies with multiple sclerosis. The rearrangement links TRBV7-2 to TRBJ2-7; 7 positions agree with TRBD1. This CDR3 reads CASSFETGTAREQYF. CDR3 DNA sequence: TGTGCCAGCAGCTTTGAGACAGGGACCGCCAGGGAGCAGTACTTC.